Listed here are 18 T cell receptor beta chains from one sample, sequenced in a study of immunodeficiency. Findings and limits, study-wide: CD4+ V-J pairing and productive entropy appeared similar in patients and controls.

These receptors have no known antigen. Only in-frame clones appear in the TCRdb table, and some are missing; sequencing was by immunoSEQ multiplex PCR. The sample consists of a few thousand clones, about 89% of them appearing once. Input material: CD4+ T cells from blood. These TCRs come from a woman in her late teens or twenties with POLD1 deficiency.

The rearrangement uses TRBV2 and TRBJ1-1; D unclear. Trimming took 6 bases from V and 0 from J, leaving 14 bases between them. The CDR3 totals 15 residues. In germline, CDR1 is SNHLY, CDR2 FYNNEI. The CDR3 is CASRPSGEMNTEAFF. In nucleotides, the CDR3 is TGTGCCAGCAGGCCTAGCGGGGAGATGAACACTGAAGCTTTCTTT.

The chain carries TRBV19 and TRBJ1-5; TRBD1 matches 8 bases. The germline gives CDR1 LNHDA, CDR2 SQIVND (reference sequence). V lost 7 bases and J lost 0; bases outside the gene matches: 5. There are 15 residues in the CDR3. Here the CDR3 reads CASTRGPYSNQPQHF. CDR3 sequence (DNA): TGTGCCAGTACCAGGGGGCCTTATAGCAATCAGCCCCAGCATTTT.

This chain uses TRBV5-1 with TRBJ2-5, with D hard to call. V was clipped by 3 bases and J by 5 bases, with 14 bases between them. The CDR3 sequence is 14 residues long. Looked up from germline, CDR1 is SGHRS and CDR2 is YFSETQ. The CDR3 sequence: CASSSGLARETQYF. The DNA of the CDR3 is TGCGCCAGCAGCTCAGGCTTGGCACGGGAGACCCAGTACTTC. Complete variable domain (other parts from reference TRBV5-1 and TRBJ2-5): KAGVTQTPRYLIKTRGQQVTLSCSPISGHRSVSWYQQTPGQGLQFLFEYFSETQRNKGNFPGRFSGRQFSNSRSEMNVSTLELGDSALYLCASSSGLARETQYFGPGTRLLVL.

In DNA form, the CDR3 reads TGTGCCAGCAGCTTAGTTCAGGGGGCAGGGGAGACCCAGTACTTC. Protein product: CASSLVQGAGETQYF. The chain combines TRBV7-9 with TRBJ2-5; TRBD1 matches at 8 bases. With V trimmed by 1 base and J by 5 bases, 6 bases remained unmatched. CDR1 and CDR2 (germline): SEHNR, FQNEAQ (reference sequence). The CDR3 has 15 amino acids.

The CDR3 sequence: CASSLLAGSSYEQYF. DNA for the CDR3: TGCGCCAGCAGCTTGCTAGCGGGCAGCTCCTACGAGCAGTACTTC. This rearrangement joins TRBV5-1 to TRBJ2-7; 8 nucleotides line up with TRBD2. This CDR3 is 15 amino acids long. After removal of 1 base from V and 0 bases from J, the junction contained 3 bases not matched to a gene. Germline CDR1 reads SGHRS; CDR2 reads YFSETQ.

The chain combines TRBV5-1 with TRBJ1-4, with 9 bases matching TRBD1. Germline CDR1 SGHRS, CDR2 YFSETQ. The ends lost 4 bases at V and 3 bases at J; junction bases unmatched: 4. The CDR3 is 15 residues long. CDR3 in DNA: TGCGCCAGCAGCGATACAGGGGGCCCTAATGAAAAACTGTTTTTT. The encoded protein is CASSDTGGPNEKLFF.

The V gene is TRBV7-3, the J gene TRBJ2-1; TRBD2 matches at 12 bases. CDR1 and CDR2 (germline): SGHTA, FQGTGA. The CDR3 covers 16 residues. Trimming removed 5 bases from V and 4 bases from J; junction bases left unmatched: 6. The CDR3 DNA reads TGTGCCAGCAGCCAACTGCTAGCGGGAGGGTACAATGAGCAGTTCTTC. It codes for CASSQLLAGGYNEQFF. The whole variable domain, filled in from reference TRBV7-3 and TRBJ2-1, reads GAGVSQTPSNKVTEKGKYVELRCDPISGHTALYWYRQSLGQGPEFLIYFQGTGAADDSGLPNDRFFAVRPEGSVSTLKIQRTERGDSAVYLCASSQLLAGGYNEQFFGPGTRLTVL.

The rearrangement joins TRBV28 to TRBJ1-2; D uncertain. CDR1 and CDR2 from the germline V gene are MDHEN and SYDVKM. The CDR3 consists of 11 residues. Trimming took off 5 bases at V and 11 bases at J, with 12 bases between the two ends. The CDR3 protein is CASSGFFAYTF. The CDR3 bases are TGTGCCAGCAGTGGGTTTTTCGCATACACCTTC.

The chain uses TRBV20-1 and TRBJ2-5; D is unclear. V was shortened by 0 bases and J by 4 bases, with 3 bases between the two germline ends. CDR3 length: 11 amino acids. Germline CDR1 and CDR2: DFQATT and SNEGSKA (reference sequence). CDR3 region: CSARDPETQYF. Written as DNA, the CDR3 is TGCAGTGCTAGAGATCCAGAGACCCAGTACTTC.

Only one count was recorded for this clone. The V call is TRBV9, the J call TRBJ2-2, with 14 nucleotides matching TRBD2. The CDR3 runs to 18 residues. Unmatched junction bases numbered 6, after V lost 0 bases and J lost 5 bases. The V gene's germline CDR1 is SGDLS and CDR2 YYNGEE. In nucleotides, the CDR3 is TGTGCCAGCAGCGTAGTCGGGGGACTAGCGGGAGTTACCGGGGAGCTGTTTTTT. Protein product: CASSVVGGLAGVTGELFF.

This clone was seen just once. The chain recombines TRBV7-9 with TRBJ1-2; D call uncertain. CDR1 SEHNR and CDR2 FQNEAQ come from the germline V gene (reference sequence). Trimming cost V 3 bases and J 8 bases, with 10 bases left between them. The CDR3 consists of 12 residues. CDR3 DNA sequence: TGTGCCAGCAGCTTTGAGGGCCCCGGCTACACCTTC. Translated, it gives CASSFEGPGYTF.

The chain recombines TRBV18 with TRBJ1-3; D is possibly TRBD1 (5 bases). The V end lost 3 bases, the J end lost 3 bases, and 9 bases lay between the germline ends. The CDR3 runs to 14 residues. Per the germline V gene, CDR1 is KGHSH and CDR2 is LQKENI. CDR3 sequence: CASSPRQFGNTIYF. In nucleotides, the CDR3 is TGTGCCAGCTCACCCCGACAGTTTGGAAACACCATATATTTT.

The genes are TRBV5-1 and TRBJ1-3; 11 nucleotides match TRBD1. The CDR3 has 16 amino acids. Germline CDR1 is SGHRS and CDR2 is YFSETQ. The V gene end was trimmed by 4 bases and the J gene end by 4 bases; junction bases not matched to a gene: 7. The CDR3 region has the DNA TGCGCCAGCAGCGGAGGACAGGGGGCTGCCGGAAACACCATATATTTT. Its translation is CASSGGQGAAGNTIYF.

This chain connects TRBV13 to TRBJ2-4; the D gene is possibly TRBD2 (7 bases). The germline V gene encodes CDR1 PRHDT and CDR2 FYEKMQ (reference sequence). Trimming removed 6 bases from V and 8 bases from J, with 20 bases in between. The length of the CDR3 is 15 residues. In nucleotides, the CDR3 is TGTGCCAGCAGGTATAGGGGGGAGGGCCTGGACATTCAGTACTTC. This encodes CASRYRGEGLDIQYF.

J is TRBJ2-7 and V is TRBV3-1 (or the pseudogene TRBV3-2); no clear D. Trimming pared 1 base from V and 8 bases from J, leaving 12 bases between. Germline V gene sequence: CDR1 LGHDT, CDR2 YNNKEL (reference sequence). CDR3 length: 13 residues. CDR3 protein: CASSQVKGLKQYF. In nucleotides, the CDR3 is TGTGCCAGCAGCCAAGTTAAGGGTCTAAAGCAGTACTTC.

The chain has TRBV29-1 and TRBJ2-5; D is tentatively TRBD1 or TRBD2 (6 bases each). Germline loops: CDR1 SQVTM, CDR2 ANQGSEA. V was pared by 1 base and J by 5 bases, with 17 bases between. The CDR3 has 15 amino acids. The CDR3 DNA reads TGCAGCGTTGAAGGTCTTGGAGGGGGTACGGAGACCCAGTACTTC. Translating it yields CSVEGLGGGTETQYF.

This chain uses TRBV6-2 or TRBV6-3 with TRBJ2-4, with D maybe TRBD2 (5 bases). V shed 2 bases and J shed 3 bases, with 8 bases lying between them. Germline V gene sequence: CDR1 MNHEY, CDR2 SVGEGT. CDR3 size: 14 residues. Written as DNA, the CDR3 is TGTGCCAGCAGTTACGACGGGGACAAAAACATTCAGTACTTC. As protein: CASSYDGDKNIQYF.

The rearrangement uses TRBV9 and TRBJ1-3; no clear D gene. Trimming cost V 1 base and J 4 bases, with 3 bases left between them. The CDR3 length is 12 residues. The germline V gene encodes CDR1 SGDLS and CDR2 YYNGEE. The CDR3 region has the DNA TGTGCCAGCAGCGTACTCGGAAACACCATATATTTT. Its protein is CASSVLGNTIYF.